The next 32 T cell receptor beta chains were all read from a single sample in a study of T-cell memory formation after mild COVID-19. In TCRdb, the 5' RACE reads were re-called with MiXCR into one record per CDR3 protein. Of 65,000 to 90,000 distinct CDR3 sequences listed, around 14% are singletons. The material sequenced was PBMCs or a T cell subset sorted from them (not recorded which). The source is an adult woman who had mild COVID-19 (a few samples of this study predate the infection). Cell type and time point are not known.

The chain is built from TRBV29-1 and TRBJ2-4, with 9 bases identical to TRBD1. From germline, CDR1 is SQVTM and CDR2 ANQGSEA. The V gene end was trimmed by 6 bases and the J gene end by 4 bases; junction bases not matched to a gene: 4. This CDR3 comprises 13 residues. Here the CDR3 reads CSVRDREKNIQYF. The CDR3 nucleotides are TGCAGCGTAAGGGACAGGGAGAAAAACATTCAGTACTTC.

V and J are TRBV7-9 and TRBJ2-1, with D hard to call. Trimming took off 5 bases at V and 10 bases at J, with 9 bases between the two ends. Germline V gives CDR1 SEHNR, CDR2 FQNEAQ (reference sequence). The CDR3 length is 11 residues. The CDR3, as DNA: TGTGCCAGCAGCCCGGTGCACGAGCAGTTCTTC. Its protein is CASSPVHEQFF.

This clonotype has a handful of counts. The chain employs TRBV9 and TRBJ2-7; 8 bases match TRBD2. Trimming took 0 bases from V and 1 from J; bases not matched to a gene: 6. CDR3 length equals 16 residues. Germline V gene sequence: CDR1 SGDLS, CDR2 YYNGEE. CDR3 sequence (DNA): TGTGCCAGCAGCGTAGGCGGGACTAGTCAGTCCTACGAGCAGTACTTC. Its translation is CASSVGGTSQSYEQYF.

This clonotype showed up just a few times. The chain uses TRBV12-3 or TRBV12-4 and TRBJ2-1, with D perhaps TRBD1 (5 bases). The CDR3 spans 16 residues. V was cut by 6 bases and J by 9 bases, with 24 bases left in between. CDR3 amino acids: CASSHFPASRVAEQFF. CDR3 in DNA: TGTGCCAGCAGCCACTTCCCGGCGTCCAGGGTTGCTGAGCAGTTCTTC.

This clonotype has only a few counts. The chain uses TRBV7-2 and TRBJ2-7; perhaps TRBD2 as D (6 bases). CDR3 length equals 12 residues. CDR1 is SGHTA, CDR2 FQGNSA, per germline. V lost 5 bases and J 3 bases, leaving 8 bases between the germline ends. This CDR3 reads CASSRSGYEQYF. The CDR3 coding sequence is TGTGCCAGCAGCCGTAGCGGCTACGAGCAGTACTTC.

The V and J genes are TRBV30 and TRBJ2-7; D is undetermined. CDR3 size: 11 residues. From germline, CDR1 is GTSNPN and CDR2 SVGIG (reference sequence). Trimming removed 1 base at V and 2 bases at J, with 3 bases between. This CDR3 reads CAWSGTYEQYF. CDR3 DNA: TGTGCCTGGAGTGGGACCTACGAGCAGTACTTC.

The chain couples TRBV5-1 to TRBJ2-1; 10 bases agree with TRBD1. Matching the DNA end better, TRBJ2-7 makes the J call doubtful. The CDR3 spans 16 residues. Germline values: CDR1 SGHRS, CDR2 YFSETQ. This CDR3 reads CASSSGPGQGTYEQYF. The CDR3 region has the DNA TGCGCCAGCAGCTCTGGACCGGGACAGGGGACCTACGAGCAGTACTTC.

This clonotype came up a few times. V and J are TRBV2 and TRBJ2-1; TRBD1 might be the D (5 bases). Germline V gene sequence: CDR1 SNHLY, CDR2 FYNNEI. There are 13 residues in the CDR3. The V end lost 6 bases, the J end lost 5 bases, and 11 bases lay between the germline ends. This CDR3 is CASRAGSHNEQFF. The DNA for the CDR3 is TGTGCCAGCAGAGCAGGGTCCCACAATGAGCAGTTCTTC.

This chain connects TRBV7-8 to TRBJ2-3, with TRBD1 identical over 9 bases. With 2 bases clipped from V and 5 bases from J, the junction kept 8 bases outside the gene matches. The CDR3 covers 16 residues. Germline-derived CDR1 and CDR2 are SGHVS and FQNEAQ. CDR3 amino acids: CASSLTGTGPVDTQYF. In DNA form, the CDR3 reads TGTGCCAGCAGCTTAACCGGGACAGGGCCTGTAGATACGCAGTATTTT.

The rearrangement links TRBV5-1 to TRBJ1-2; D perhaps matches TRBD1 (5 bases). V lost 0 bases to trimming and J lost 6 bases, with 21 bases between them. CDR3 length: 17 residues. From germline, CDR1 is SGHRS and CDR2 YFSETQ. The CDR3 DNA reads TGCGCCAGCAGCTTGGATGGAGGGGCGGCCGTATGGGATGGCTACACCTTC. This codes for CASSLDGGAAVWDGYTF.

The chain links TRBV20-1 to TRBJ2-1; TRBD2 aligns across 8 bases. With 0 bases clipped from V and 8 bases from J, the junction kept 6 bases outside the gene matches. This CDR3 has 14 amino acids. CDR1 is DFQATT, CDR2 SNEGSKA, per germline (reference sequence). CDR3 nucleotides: TGCAGTGCTAGAGATTACAGCGGGGGATATGAGCAGTTCTTC. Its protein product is CSARDYSGGYEQFF.

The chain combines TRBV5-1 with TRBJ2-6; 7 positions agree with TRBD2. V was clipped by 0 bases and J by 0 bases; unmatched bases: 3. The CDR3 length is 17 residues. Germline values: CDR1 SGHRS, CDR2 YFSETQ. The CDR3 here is CASSLDGGSSGANVLTF. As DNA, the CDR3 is TGCGCCAGCAGCTTGGACGGCGGGAGCTCTGGGGCCAACGTCCTGACTTTC.

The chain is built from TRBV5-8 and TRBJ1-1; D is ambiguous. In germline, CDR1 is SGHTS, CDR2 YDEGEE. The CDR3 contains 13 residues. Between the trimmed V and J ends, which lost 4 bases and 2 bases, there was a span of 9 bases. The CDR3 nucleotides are TGTGCCAGCAGCACAGTTACCAACACTGAAGCTTTCTTT. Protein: CASSTVTNTEAFF.

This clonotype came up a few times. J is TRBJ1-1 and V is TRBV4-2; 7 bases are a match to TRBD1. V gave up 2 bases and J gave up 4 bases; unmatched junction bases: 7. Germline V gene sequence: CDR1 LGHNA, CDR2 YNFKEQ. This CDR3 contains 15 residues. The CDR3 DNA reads TGTGCCAGCAGCCAACCTACAGGGGTCGTCACTGAAGCTTTCTTT. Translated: CASSQPTGVVTEAFF.

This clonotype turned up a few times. This chain's CDR3 is CASSLDSSYNSPLHF. The CDR3, as DNA: TGTGCCAGCAGCTTGGACAGCTCCTATAATTCACCCCTCCACTTT. The rearrangement uses TRBV7-9 and TRBJ1-6; a weak D match, TRBD1 (6 bases). The CDR3 is made up of 15 amino acids. Trimming removed 3 bases from V and 0 bases from J, with 6 bases in between. Per germline, CDR1 SEHNR and CDR2 FQNEAQ (reference sequence).

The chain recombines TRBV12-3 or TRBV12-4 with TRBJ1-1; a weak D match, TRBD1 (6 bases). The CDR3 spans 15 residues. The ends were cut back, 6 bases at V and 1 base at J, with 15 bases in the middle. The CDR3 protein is CASSSPGAPNTEAFF. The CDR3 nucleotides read TGTGCCAGCAGCTCCCCAGGGGCCCCGAACACTGAAGCTTTCTTT.

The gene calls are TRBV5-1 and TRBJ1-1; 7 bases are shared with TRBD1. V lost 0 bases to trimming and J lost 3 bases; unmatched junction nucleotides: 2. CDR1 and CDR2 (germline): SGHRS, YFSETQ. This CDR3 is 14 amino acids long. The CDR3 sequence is CASSLDRGHTEAFF. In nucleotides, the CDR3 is TGCGCCAGCAGCTTGGACAGGGGTCACACTGAAGCTTTCTTT.

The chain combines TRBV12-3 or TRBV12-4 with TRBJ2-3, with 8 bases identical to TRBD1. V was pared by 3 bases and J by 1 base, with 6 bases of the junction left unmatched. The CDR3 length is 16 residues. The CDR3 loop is CASSLGSGQGTDTQYF. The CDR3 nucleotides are TGTGCCAGCAGTTTGGGTTCGGGACAGGGCACAGATACGCAGTATTTT.

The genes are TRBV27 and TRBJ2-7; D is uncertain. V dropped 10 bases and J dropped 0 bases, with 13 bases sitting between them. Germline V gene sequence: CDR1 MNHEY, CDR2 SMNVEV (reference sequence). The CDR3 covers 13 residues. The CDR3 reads CAKQGRYSYEQYF. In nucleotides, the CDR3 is TGTGCCAAGCAAGGGCGGTACTCCTACGAGCAGTACTTC.

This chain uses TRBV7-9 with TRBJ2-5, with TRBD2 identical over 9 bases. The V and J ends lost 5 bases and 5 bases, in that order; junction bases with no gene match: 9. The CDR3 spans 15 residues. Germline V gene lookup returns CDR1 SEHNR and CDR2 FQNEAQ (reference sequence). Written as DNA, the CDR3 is TGTGCCAGCAGCCCCCCAGCGGGAGGTGGCGAGACCCAGTACTTC. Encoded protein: CASSPPAGGGETQYF.

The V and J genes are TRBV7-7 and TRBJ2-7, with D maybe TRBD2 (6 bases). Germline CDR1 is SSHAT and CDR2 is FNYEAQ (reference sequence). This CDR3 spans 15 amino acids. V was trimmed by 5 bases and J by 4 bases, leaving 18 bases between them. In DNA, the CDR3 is TGTGCCAGCAGCCCCACCCTGGGACTCCCGTACGAGCAGTACTTC. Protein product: CASSPTLGLPYEQYF.

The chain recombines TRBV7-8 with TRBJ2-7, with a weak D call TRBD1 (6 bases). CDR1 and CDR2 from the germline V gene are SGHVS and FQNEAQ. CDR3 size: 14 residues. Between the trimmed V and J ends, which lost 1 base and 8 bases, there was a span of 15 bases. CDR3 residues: CASSLGDNPTQQYF. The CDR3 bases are TGTGCCAGCAGCTTAGGGGACAATCCTACGCAGCAGTACTTC.

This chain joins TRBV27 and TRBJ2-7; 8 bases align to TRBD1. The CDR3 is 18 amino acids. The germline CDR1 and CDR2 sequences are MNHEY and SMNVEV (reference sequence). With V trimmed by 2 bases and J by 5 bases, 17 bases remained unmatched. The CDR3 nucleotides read TGTGCCAGCAGTTTAGACGGACCTGAGACAGGGGCGGGCGACGAGCAGTACTTC. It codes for CASSLDGPETGAGDEQYF.

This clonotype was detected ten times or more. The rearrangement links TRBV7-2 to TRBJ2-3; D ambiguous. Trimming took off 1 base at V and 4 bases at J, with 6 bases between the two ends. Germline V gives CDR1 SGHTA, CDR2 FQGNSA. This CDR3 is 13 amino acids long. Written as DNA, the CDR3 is TGTGCCAGCAGCTTAGTCTTGTCAGATACGCAGTATTTT. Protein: CASSLVLSDTQYF.

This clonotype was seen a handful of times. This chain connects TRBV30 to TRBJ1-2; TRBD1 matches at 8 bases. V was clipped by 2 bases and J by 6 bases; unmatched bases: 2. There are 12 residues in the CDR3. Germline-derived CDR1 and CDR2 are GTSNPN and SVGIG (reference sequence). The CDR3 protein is CAWSSGGDGYTF. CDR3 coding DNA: TGTGCCTGGAGTTCAGGGGGCGATGGCTACACCTTC.

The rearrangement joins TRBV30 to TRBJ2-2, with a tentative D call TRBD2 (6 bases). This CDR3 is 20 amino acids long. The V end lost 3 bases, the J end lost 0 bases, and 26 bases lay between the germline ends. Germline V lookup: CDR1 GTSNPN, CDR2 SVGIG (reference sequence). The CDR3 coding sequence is TGTGCCTGGAGCGGTTCCGGCCTAGCGACAAAGAAACCGAACACCGGGGAGCTGTTTTTT. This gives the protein CAWSGSGLATKKPNTGELFF.

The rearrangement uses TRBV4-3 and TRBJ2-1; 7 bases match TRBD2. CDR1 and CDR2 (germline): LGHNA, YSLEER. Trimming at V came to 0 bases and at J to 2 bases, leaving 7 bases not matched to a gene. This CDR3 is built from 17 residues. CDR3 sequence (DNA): TGCGCCAGCAGCCAAGAGGGAGGGAATGAACCCTACAATGAGCAGTTCTTC. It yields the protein CASSQEGGNEPYNEQFF.

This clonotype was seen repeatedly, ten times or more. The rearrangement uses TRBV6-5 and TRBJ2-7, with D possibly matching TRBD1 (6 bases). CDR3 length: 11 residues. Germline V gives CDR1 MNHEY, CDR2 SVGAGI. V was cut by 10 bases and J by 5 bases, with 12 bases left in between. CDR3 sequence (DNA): TGTGCCACCGGACAGATCCACGAGCAGTACTTC. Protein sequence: CATGQIHEQYF.

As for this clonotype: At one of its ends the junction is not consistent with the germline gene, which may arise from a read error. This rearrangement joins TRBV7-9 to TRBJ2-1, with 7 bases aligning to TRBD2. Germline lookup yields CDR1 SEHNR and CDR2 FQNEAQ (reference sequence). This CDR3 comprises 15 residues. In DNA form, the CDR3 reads TGTGCCAGCAGCTTAGCGGGAGGGCCTGTGAATGAGCAGTCCTTC. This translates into CASSLAGGPVNEQSF.

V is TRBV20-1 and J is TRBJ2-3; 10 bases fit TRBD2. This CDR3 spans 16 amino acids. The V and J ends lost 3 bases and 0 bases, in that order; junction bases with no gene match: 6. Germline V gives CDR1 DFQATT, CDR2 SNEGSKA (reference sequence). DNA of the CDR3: TGCAGTGCTAGGGGACCTAGCGGGGGAAGCACAGATACGCAGTATTTT. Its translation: CSARGPSGGSTDTQYF.

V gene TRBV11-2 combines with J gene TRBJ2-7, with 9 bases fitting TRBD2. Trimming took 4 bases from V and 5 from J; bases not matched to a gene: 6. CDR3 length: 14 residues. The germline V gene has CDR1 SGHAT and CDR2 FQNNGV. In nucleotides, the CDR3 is TGTGCCAGCAGCTCGGGACTAGCTTTCAACGAGCAGTACTTC. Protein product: CASSSGLAFNEQYF.

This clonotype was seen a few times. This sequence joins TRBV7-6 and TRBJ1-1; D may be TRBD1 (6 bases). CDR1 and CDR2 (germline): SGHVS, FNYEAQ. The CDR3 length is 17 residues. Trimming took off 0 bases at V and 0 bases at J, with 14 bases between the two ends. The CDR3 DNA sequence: TGTGCCAGCAGCTTAGCGGGGCCAGGGGTCTTGAACACTGAAGCTTTCTTT. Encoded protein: CASSLAGPGVLNTEAFF.